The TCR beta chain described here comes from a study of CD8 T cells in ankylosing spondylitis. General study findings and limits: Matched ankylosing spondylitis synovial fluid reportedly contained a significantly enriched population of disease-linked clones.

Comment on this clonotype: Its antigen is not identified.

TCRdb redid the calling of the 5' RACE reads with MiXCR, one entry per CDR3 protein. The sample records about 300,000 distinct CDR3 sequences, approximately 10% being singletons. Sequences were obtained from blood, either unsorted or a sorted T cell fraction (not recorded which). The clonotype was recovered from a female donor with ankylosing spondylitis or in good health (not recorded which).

For the CDR3, the DNA is TGTGCCAGCAGCGTCGGGGGGGGTGGGCCCTACGAGCAGTACTTC. Its protein product is CASSVGGGGPYEQYF. The V call is TRBV5-4, the J call TRBJ2-7; 8 nucleotides match TRBD2. The ends lost 4 bases at V and 2 bases at J; junction bases unmatched: 8. Germline-derived CDR1 and CDR2 are SGHNT and YYREEE (reference sequence). The CDR3 is 15 residues long.